This is a list of T cell receptor beta chains from one sample in a study of blood T cell repertoires in COVID-19. Profiled with immunoSEQ multiplex PCR; TCRdb holds only in-frame clones, not every one. This table has about 130,000 clones, roughly 80% appearing once. The source material was peripheral blood. The receptors were gathered from a woman aged 80 or older with acute or convalescent COVID-19. Each CDR3 is given without its conserved first and last residue.

j_call: TRBJ1-2; v_call: TRBV7-6; cdr3_aa: ASSPGQGGDYGYT
j_call: TRBJ1-1; v_call: TRBV27; cdr3_aa: ASRVGTGVTEAF
j_call: TRBJ1-1; v_call: TRBV7-6; cdr3_aa: ASSLLQGRRTEAF
j_call: TRBJ1-1; v_call: TRBV12-3/TRBV12-4; cdr3_aa: ASSPFPEMGAF
j_call: TRBJ1-1; v_call: TRBV19; cdr3_aa: ASGRNGQAEAF
j_call: TRBJ2-2; v_call: TRBV24-1; cdr3_aa: ATSDLLNEGGELF
j_call: TRBJ2-1; v_call: TRBV14; cdr3_aa: ASSQVTYYNEQF
j_call: TRBJ2-2; v_call: TRBV20-1; cdr3_aa: SARQTGELF
j_call: TRBJ1-5; v_call: TRBV6-2/TRBV6-3; cdr3_aa: ASSSPRGANQPQH
j_call: TRBJ1-2; v_call: TRBV7-2; cdr3_aa: ARFEDRSYGYT
j_call: TRBJ2-7; v_call: TRBV3-1/TRBV3-2; cdr3_aa: ASSGRMGQATYEQY
j_call: TRBJ1-4; v_call: TRBV7-8; cdr3_aa: ASSLGTGATNEKLF
j_call: TRBJ1-1; v_call: TRBV6-5; cdr3_aa: ASRSTGGNTEAF
j_call: TRBJ2-1; v_call: TRBV9; cdr3_aa: ASSVDQAGGPVNEQF
j_call: TRBJ2-5; v_call: TRBV10-3; cdr3_aa: AISGSVGRQQETQY
j_call: TRBJ1-2; v_call: TRBV5-4; cdr3_aa: ASSSVPWGLNYGYT
j_call: TRBJ2-7; v_call: TRBV29-1; cdr3_aa: SVNLAYEQY
j_call: TRBJ1-5; v_call: TRBV7-8; cdr3_aa: ASTSGGDSNQPQH
j_call: TRBJ2-3; v_call: TRBV19; cdr3_aa: ASSETSGLFTDTQY
j_call: TRBJ1-1; v_call: TRBV6-5; cdr3_aa: ASSREDTEAF
j_call: TRBJ2-2; v_call: TRBV6-4; cdr3_aa: ASSPTSGENTGELF
j_call: TRBJ1-4; v_call: TRBV5-1; cdr3_aa: ASSSRDSKNEKLF
j_call: TRBJ2-1; v_call: TRBV4-3; cdr3_aa: ASSQDGAGLPYNEQF
j_call: TRBJ1-2; v_call: TRBV4-3; cdr3_aa: ASSQDLPGGTVNYGYT
j_call: TRBJ1-2; v_call: TRBV19; cdr3_aa: ASTKTQRGGGYGYT
j_call: TRBJ1-3; v_call: TRBV5-1; cdr3_aa: ASSSKLQGTGNTIY
j_call: TRBJ1-1; v_call: TRBV30; cdr3_aa: AWSVSRNSEAF
j_call: TRBJ1-2; v_call: TRBV18; cdr3_aa: ASSQGITYGYT
j_call: TRBJ2-1; v_call: TRBV5-4; cdr3_aa: ASSIGGNGEQF
j_call: TRBJ2-5; v_call: TRBV6-2/TRBV6-3; cdr3_aa: ASSYSRGSKTQY
j_call: TRBJ1-1; v_call: TRBV3-1/TRBV3-2; cdr3_aa: ASIPSGGAEAF
j_call: TRBJ2-5; v_call: TRBV5-1; cdr3_aa: ASSPGTGSPETQY
j_call: TRBJ2-5; v_call: TRBV19; cdr3_aa: ASSIGTPTPMSQY
j_call: TRBJ1-6; v_call: TRBV2; cdr3_aa: ASRLPGTGNSPLH
j_call: TRBJ1-1; v_call: TRBV19; cdr3_aa: ASSLPLGNTEAF
j_call: TRBJ1-4; v_call: TRBV5-5; cdr3_aa: ASSVGQLATNEKLF
j_call: TRBJ1-1; v_call: TRBV2; cdr3_aa: ASRGQGNMNTEAF
j_call: TRBJ2-2; v_call: TRBV7-3; cdr3_aa: ASSEGGQGVAGELF
j_call: TRBJ2-7; v_call: TRBV15; cdr3_aa: ATSRDVDEQY
j_call: TRBJ2-1; v_call: TRBV30; cdr3_aa: AWSQDRVNEQF
j_call: TRBJ2-3; v_call: TRBV5-4; cdr3_aa: ASSLVAGNADTQY
j_call: TRBJ2-5; v_call: TRBV18; cdr3_aa: ASSPGTGQETQY